The 11 T cell receptor beta chains reported below all come from one sample, sequenced in a study of T-cell memory formation after mild COVID-19. TCRdb ran MiXCR on the 5' RACE reads and lists one entry per CDR3 protein. The sample includes around 120,000 distinct CDR3 sequences, about 15% of them seen just once. Sequenced input: PBMCs or a T cell subset sorted from them (not recorded which). Receptors were obtained from an adult woman who had mild COVID-19 (a few samples of this study predate the infection). Cell type and time point are not known.

The CDR3 nucleotides read TGTGCCAGCAGCCGCGACTACATGAGGGTGTACACAGATACGCAGTATTTT. Translated, it gives CASSRDYMRVYTDTQYF. The V gene is TRBV12-3 or TRBV12-4, the J gene TRBJ2-3, with D possibly TRBD2 on 5 matching bases. V shed 6 bases and J shed 2 bases, with 21 bases lying between them. This CDR3 has 17 residues.

This clonotype appeared a few times. This chain joins TRBV19 and TRBJ2-1; the D is unclear. The CDR3 totals 14 residues. CDR1 and CDR2 from the germline V gene are LNHDA and SQIVND (reference sequence). V was cut by 3 bases and J by 2 bases, with 8 bases left in between. CDR3 DNA: TGTGCCAGTAGTATTTCTACCGCCTACAATGAGCAGTTCTTC. Encoded protein: CASSISTAYNEQFF.

V is TRBV20-1 and J is TRBJ2-7; D is perhaps TRBD1 or TRBD2 (5 bases each). The CDR3 is 11 amino acids. Per germline, CDR1 DFQATT and CDR2 SNEGSKA (reference sequence). The V end was cut by 4 bases, the J end by 7 bases, with 11 bases between. CDR3 region: CSATGDVEQYF. CDR3 coding DNA: TGCAGTGCTACCGGGGACGTTGAGCAGTACTTC.

The chain uses TRBV29-1 and TRBJ2-5; D may be TRBD1 (5 bases). This CDR3 comprises 14 residues. Per the germline V gene, CDR1 is SQVTM and CDR2 is ANQGSEA. The germline V and J ends were trimmed by 2 bases and 0 bases, with 10 bases remaining between them. In DNA, the CDR3 is TGCAGCGTTGAACAGGGAAGTGACCAAGAGACCCAGTACTTC. Its protein product is CSVEQGSDQETQYF.

This clonotype turned up a few times. The V call is TRBV12-3 or TRBV12-4, the J call TRBJ1-1; the D gene is possibly TRBD1 (6 bases). V shed 6 bases and J shed 5 bases, with 19 bases lying between them. The CDR3 length is 15 residues. The CDR3 spells CASRRQGQSRTEAFF. DNA for the CDR3: TGTGCCAGCAGAAGACAAGGACAGTCGCGGACTGAAGCTTTCTTT.

Note on this clonotype: One end of the junction is discordant with germline, which a read error may explain. The V call is TRBV5-1, the J call TRBJ2-2, with TRBD1 as a possible D gene (5 bases). Germline V gene lookup returns CDR1 SGHRS and CDR2 YFSETQ. The CDR3 spans 16 residues. In DNA, the CDR3 is TGCGCCAGCAGCTCTGGTGACAGATCGAACACCGTGGAGCTGTTTTTT. Amino acid sequence: CASSSGDRSNTVELFF.

V usage is TRBV5-1 and J usage is TRBJ1-1; TRBD1 matches at 9 bases. V lost 4 bases to trimming and J lost 0 bases; unmatched junction nucleotides: 10. Per germline, CDR1 SGHRS and CDR2 YFSETQ. The CDR3 runs 17 residues. CDR3 amino acids: CASSKGPTGGMNTEAFF. The CDR3 bases are TGCGCCAGCAGCAAGGGACCAACAGGGGGCATGAACACTGAAGCTTTCTTT.

This clonotype showed up just a few times. This chain connects TRBV12-3 or TRBV12-4 to TRBJ2-1, with 15 bases that match TRBD2. V shed 10 bases and J 0 bases; nucleotides not matched to a gene: 7. The CDR3 is 17 residues long. CDR3 region: CATEGLAGGSSYNEQFF. For the CDR3, the DNA is TGTGCCACCGAGGGACTAGCGGGGGGTAGCTCCTACAATGAGCAGTTCTTC.

V usage is TRBV6-5 and J usage is TRBJ2-7, with TRBD1 matching over 10 bases. Trimming cost V 6 bases and J 6 bases; bases outside gene matches: 14. The CDR3 is made up of 16 amino acids. In germline, CDR1 is MNHEY, CDR2 SVGAGI. CDR3 in DNA: TGTGCCAGCAGCAGGGACAGGGGAGTATTAGGGGTCGAGCAGTACTTC. Amino acid sequence: CASSRDRGVLGVEQYF.

The chain recombines TRBV6-4 with TRBJ2-1, with D uncertain. Looked up from germline, CDR1 is MRHNA and CDR2 is SNTAGT. With 6 bases removed from V and 0 bases from J, the gap between germline ends came to 6 bases. The CDR3 runs to 13 residues. The CDR3 DNA sequence: TGTGCCAGCAGCGCAGGCTCCTACAATGAGCAGTTCTTC. The encoded protein is CASSAGSYNEQFF.

V and J are TRBV9 and TRBJ1-1; the D is unclear. Germline V lookup: CDR1 SGDLS, CDR2 YYNGEE. The CDR3 spans 13 residues. V was clipped by 4 bases and J by 8 bases, with 15 bases between them. The CDR3 DNA is TGTGCCAGCAGCCCTCTCGGACGAGAAGAAGCTTTCTTT. Its protein product is CASSPLGREEAFF.